This entry lists 31 T cell receptor beta chains sequenced from one sample in a study of T cell responses to AZD1222 COVID-19 vaccine. The repertoire was sequenced with immunoSEQ multiplex PCR; TCRdb's copy has only in-frame clones and lacks some. Altogether about 110,000 clones are present, roughly 90% being singletons, with the ten largest covering approximately 5%. The sample here was peripheral blood, taken on day 0 of AZD1222 vaccination. These receptors originate from an adult in good health.

This rearrangement joins TRBV6-4 to TRBJ1-2; D is unresolved. This CDR3 comprises 13 residues. Germline V gives CDR1 MRHNA, CDR2 SNTAGT. With 3 bases removed from V and 3 bases from J, the gap between germline ends came to 8 bases. In nucleotides, the CDR3 is TGTGCCAGCAGTGAGGCCGGGGACTATGGCTACACCTTC. The encoded protein is CASSEAGDYGYTF.

The chain combines TRBV28 with TRBJ1-5; D ambiguous. The germline CDR1 and CDR2 sequences are MDHEN and SYDVKM. This CDR3 is 14 amino acids long. Deletions cut 2 bases from V and 1 base from J, with 6 bases between. CDR3 bases: TGTGCCAGCAGTTTAATGAACAGCAATCAGCCCCAGCATTTT. Encoded protein: CASSLMNSNQPQHF.

The chain recombines TRBV7-8 with TRBJ1-4; no firm D call. The end of the DNA aligns better with TRBJ2-2, so the J call may be wrong. CDR1 and CDR2 (germline): SGHVS, FQNEAQ. The CDR3 loop spans 12 amino acids. The CDR3 nucleotides are TGTGCCAGCAGAAAAGACCCAGGGGAGCTGTTTTTT. This encodes CASRKDPGELFF.

The CDR3 spells CASGHGGYYNEQFF. DNA for the CDR3: TGTGCCAGCGGTCACGGGGGGTACTACAATGAGCAGTTCTTC. The V gene is TRBV11-2, the J gene TRBJ2-1, with TRBD2 matching 7 bases. J was trimmed by 3 bases and V by 8 bases; bases with no gene match: 7. The CDR3 covers 14 residues. The germline V gene encodes CDR1 SGHAT and CDR2 FQNNGV.

The CDR3: CASSRWANYNEQFF. As DNA, the CDR3 is TGTGCCAGCAGCCGGTGGGCCAATTACAATGAGCAGTTCTTC. The chain employs TRBV3-1 (or the pseudogene TRBV3-2) and TRBJ2-1; no definite D call. The germline CDR1 and CDR2 sequences are LGHDT and YNNKEL (reference sequence). V was clipped by 4 bases and J by 4 bases, with 11 bases between them. CDR3 length equals 14 residues.

The genes are TRBV6-5 and TRBJ1-2; D is possibly TRBD1 (5 bases). Per germline, CDR1 MNHEY and CDR2 SVGAGI. CDR3 size: 13 residues. Trimming shortened V by 8 bases and J by 3 bases, and 13 bases separated the two germline ends. The CDR3 bases are TGTGCCAGCTCGCGGGGGGGTGACTATGGCTACACCTTC. Translating it yields CASSRGGDYGYTF.

A single count supports this clone. The chain has TRBV25-1 and TRBJ1-2; 7 positions match TRBD1. This CDR3 is 13 amino acids long. The germline V gene encodes CDR1 MGHDK and CDR2 SYGVNS. The junction had 7 bases not matched to a gene; V was cut back by 6 bases and J by 6 bases. CDR3: CASSHTGVDGYTF. DNA for the CDR3: TGTGCCAGCAGCCACACAGGGGTTGATGGCTACACCTTC.

The chain is built from TRBV4-2 and TRBJ1-2, with D unresolved. The CDR3 extends over 16 amino acids. V lost 0 bases, J lost 0 bases, and 11 bases lay in between. In germline, CDR1 is LGHNA, CDR2 YNFKEQ. The CDR3 DNA reads TGTGCCAGCAGCCAAGAGGGATTAGGTTCTAACTATGGCTACACCTTC. This encodes CASSQEGLGSNYGYTF.

The genes are TRBV15 and TRBJ2-1, with 9 bases that match TRBD2. Germline V lookup: CDR1 LNHNV, CDR2 YYDKDF (reference sequence). V lost 5 bases and J lost 5; bases outside the gene matches: 10. This CDR3 region has 16 residues. The CDR3 DNA reads as TGTGCCACCAGCGGCGTACTCGGACTAGCGAACAATGAGCAGTTCTTC. It is translated as CATSGVLGLANNEQFF.

This chain joins TRBV7-8 and TRBJ1-3; D gene unclear. The CDR3 is 13 residues long. CDR1 SGHVS and CDR2 FQNEAQ come from the germline V gene. With 6 bases removed from V and 0 bases from J, the gap between germline ends came to 6 bases. The CDR3 here is CASSPDSGNTIYF. In DNA form, the CDR3 reads TGTGCCAGCAGTCCCGACTCTGGAAACACCATATATTTT.

A single count supports this clone. The CDR3 here is CASSLIGDGYTF. CDR3 nucleotide sequence: TGCGCCAGCAGCTTGATAGGGGATGGCTACACCTTC. The chain uses TRBV5-1 and TRBJ1-2; TRBD1 is a possible D gene (5 bases). The CDR3 contains 12 residues. Trimming removed 1 base from V and 6 bases from J, with 7 bases in between. CDR1 is SGHRS and CDR2 is YFSETQ in the germline V gene. The whole variable domain, remainder taken from reference TRBV5-1 and TRBJ1-2, is KAGVTQTPRYLIKTRGQQVTLSCSPISGHRSVSWYQQTPGQGLQFLFEYFSETQRNKGNFPGRFSGRQFSNSRSEMNVSTLELGDSALYLCASSLIGDGYTFGSGTRLTVV.

J is TRBJ2-5 and V is TRBV5-4; 9 bases are a match to TRBD2. There are 15 residues in the CDR3. Trimming took 3 bases from V and 3 from J; bases not matched to a gene: 6. CDR1 and CDR2 from the germline V gene are SGHNT and YYREEE (reference sequence). The CDR3 DNA sequence: TGTGCCAGCAGCTCGACTAGCGGAAACGAAGAGACCCAGTACTTC. It translates to CASSSTSGNEETQYF. Full variable domain (rest looked up from reference TRBV5-4 and TRBJ2-5): ETGVTQSPTHLIKTRGQQVTLRCSSQSGHNTVSWYQQALGQGPQFIFQYYREEENGRGNFPPRFSGLQFPNYSSELNVNALELDDSALYLCASSSTSGNEETQYFGPGTRLLVL.

This rearrangement joins TRBV5-4 to TRBJ2-7, with no clear D. The CDR3 totals 12 residues. Trimming left V 3 bases short and J 0 bases short, with 4 bases between. CDR1 is SGHNT and CDR2 is YYREEE in the germline V gene (reference sequence). The CDR3 DNA sequence: TGTGCCAGCAGCTACTTCTCCTACGAGCAGTACTTC. Amino acid sequence: CASSYFSYEQYF.

The chain carries TRBV30 and TRBJ1-4, with 7 nucleotides matching TRBD1. Germline values: CDR1 GTSNPN, CDR2 SVGIG (reference sequence). Trimming took 3 bases from V and 5 from J; bases not matched to a gene: 6. CDR3 size: 14 residues. DNA of the CDR3: TGTGCCTGGAGGGGACAGTCGTTAAATGAAAAACTGTTTTTT. Protein sequence: CAWRGQSLNEKLFF.

This clone turned up a few times. Other DNA sequences in the same sample also yield this CDR3. V gene TRBV6-1 combines with J gene TRBJ1-2, with 7 bases matching TRBD1. From germline, CDR1 is MNHNS and CDR2 SASEGT. With 2 bases clipped from V and 4 bases from J, the junction kept 4 bases outside the gene matches. The CDR3 contains 14 residues. This CDR3 is CASSERRDSYGYTF. CDR3 nucleotide sequence: TGTGCCAGCAGTGAAAGACGGGACAGCTATGGCTACACCTTC.

V is TRBV6-2 or TRBV6-3 and J is TRBJ2-7; 9 bases align to TRBD1. With 7 bases clipped from V and 4 bases from J, the junction kept 11 bases outside the gene matches. This CDR3 contains 15 residues. CDR1 and CDR2 from the germline V gene are MNHEY and SVGEGT. CDR3 nucleotides: TGTGCCAGCAACCCCGAGGGGACAGGGTTTTACGAGCAGTACTTC. This sequence encodes CASNPEGTGFYEQYF.

The CDR3 spells CASTPGQDGEQYF. Written as DNA, the CDR3 is TGTGCCAGCACGCCGGGACAGGATGGCGAGCAGTACTTC. The chain links TRBV28 to TRBJ2-7; TRBD1 aligns across 8 bases. With V trimmed by 7 bases and J by 6 bases, 8 bases remained unmatched. The CDR3 length is 13 residues. CDR1 and CDR2 from the germline V gene are MDHEN and SYDVKM.

The chain has TRBV27 and TRBJ1-5; no clear D. V shed 2 bases and J shed 3 bases, with 8 bases lying between them. The CDR3 spans 14 residues. From germline, CDR1 is MNHEY and CDR2 SMNVEV (reference sequence). CDR3 residues: CASSLRRFNQPQHF. In DNA form, the CDR3 reads TGTGCCAGCAGTTTACGACGATTCAATCAGCCCCAGCATTTT.

V and J are TRBV4-2 and TRBJ2-7; 8 bases fit TRBD1. CDR3 length equals 14 residues. V lost 4 bases, J lost 1 base, and 3 bases stayed unmatched. From germline, CDR1 is LGHNA and CDR2 YNFKEQ. The CDR3 DNA reads as TGTGCCAGCAGCCCAGGACAGGGTTCCTACGAGCAGTACTTC. This translates into CASSPGQGSYEQYF.

The chain has TRBV5-6 and TRBJ1-3; D unclear. The CDR3 is made up of 13 amino acids. V gave up 6 bases and J gave up 4 bases, with 11 bases separating them. The germline V gene has CDR1 SGHDT and CDR2 YYEEEE. The DNA of the CDR3 is TGTGCCAGCAACATTCTACGCGGAAACACCATATATTTT. It codes for CASNILRGNTIYF.

The rearrangement joins TRBV11-2 to TRBJ1-2; perhaps TRBD1 as D (6 bases). The CDR3 runs to 15 residues. V was shortened by 1 base and J by 2 bases, with 11 bases between the two germline ends. Germline assignment: CDR1 SGHAT and CDR2 FQNNGV. This CDR3 is CASSLGGGMNYGYTF. The DNA for the CDR3 is TGTGCCAGCAGCTTAGGGGGGGGCATGAACTATGGCTACACCTTC.

The rearrangement joins TRBV28 to TRBJ2-2; D unresolved. Germline V gene lookup returns CDR1 MDHEN and CDR2 SYDVKM. The CDR3 length is 11 residues. V gave up 2 bases and J gave up 6 bases, with 1 base separating them. The chain's CDR3 is CASSLPGELFF. DNA of the CDR3: TGTGCCAGCAGTTTACCCGGGGAGCTGTTTTTT.

This chain uses TRBV19 with TRBJ2-1, with D unresolved. This CDR3 region has 14 residues. V was shortened by 6 bases and J by 9 bases, with 18 bases between the two germline ends. CDR1 LNHDA and CDR2 SQIVND come from the germline V gene (reference sequence). This chain's CDR3 is CASSYGPASSEQFF. CDR3 in DNA: TGTGCCAGTAGCTATGGACCAGCATCAAGTGAGCAGTTCTTC.

This chain connects TRBV3-1 (or the pseudogene TRBV3-2) to TRBJ1-1, with a possible D match to TRBD1 (5 bases). Germline CDR1 is LGHDT and CDR2 is YNNKEL (reference sequence). Trimming removed 0 bases at V and 1 base at J, with 6 bases between. The CDR3 is 14 residues long. The CDR3 loop is CASSQDGGNTEAFF. The CDR3 nucleotides are TGTGCCAGCAGCCAAGACGGGGGGAACACTGAAGCTTTCTTT.

The V gene is TRBV18, the J gene TRBJ1-2; no clear D gene. Germline CDR1 KGHSH, CDR2 LQKENI. V was trimmed by 2 bases and J by 6 bases, leaving 13 bases between them. The CDR3 loop spans 14 amino acids. The CDR3 loop reads CASSPSQEGDGYTF. The CDR3 nucleotides read TGTGCCAGCTCACCATCGCAAGAAGGAGATGGCTACACCTTC.

The chain couples TRBV4-1 to TRBJ2-5; 11 positions match TRBD2. Germline V gene data show CDR1 as MGHRA and CDR2 as YSYEKL. This CDR3 has 15 amino acids. After removal of 3 bases from V and 4 bases from J, the junction contained 4 bases not matched to a gene. This CDR3 reads CASSQVTSGRETQYF. The CDR3 DNA follows: TGCGCCAGCAGCCAGGTTACTAGCGGGAGAGAGACCCAGTACTTC.

The chain combines TRBV25-1 with TRBJ1-3; D not resolved. Germline CDR1 is MGHDK and CDR2 is SYGVNS. V dropped 8 bases and J dropped 0 bases, with 14 bases sitting between them. The CDR3 contains 15 residues. CDR3 DNA sequence: TGTGCCAGCGAAAGCCGGGTCCGCTCTGGAAACACCATATATTTT. This encodes CASESRVRSGNTIYF.

The CDR3 region is CASSYTQGRNTEAFF. Here the CDR3 DNA reads TGTGCCAGCAGTTACACGCAGGGTAGGAACACTGAAGCTTTCTTT. This chain connects TRBV6-5 to TRBJ1-1, with TRBD1 as a possible D gene (5 bases). There are 15 residues in the CDR3. V dropped 2 bases and J dropped 1 base, with 11 bases sitting between them. Germline CDR1 and CDR2: MNHEY and SVGAGI.

The CDR3 sequence is CASSIRLANANEQFF. CDR3 coding DNA: TGTGCCAGCAGCATAAGACTAGCGAATGCCAATGAGCAGTTCTTC. V is TRBV7-9 and J is TRBJ2-1, with 8 bases aligning to TRBD2. With V trimmed by 5 bases and J by 6 bases, 9 bases remained unmatched. Germline V gene data show CDR1 as SEHNR and CDR2 as FQNEAQ (reference sequence). The CDR3 runs to 15 residues.

In this sample, this clone turned up once. The chain's CDR3 is CASSQVKNYEQYF. Written as DNA, the CDR3 is TGTGCCAGCAGCCAAGTAAAGAATTACGAGCAGTACTTC. The rearrangement uses TRBV3-1 (or the pseudogene TRBV3-2) and TRBJ2-7; D gene ambiguous. Trimming cost V 1 base and J 4 bases, with 8 bases left between them. The CDR3 length is 13 residues. Germline V gene sequence: CDR1 LGHDT, CDR2 YNNKEL (reference sequence).

The V gene is TRBV12-5, the J gene TRBJ1-2; D unresolved. The CDR3 length is 12 residues. V was pared by 2 bases and J by 4 bases, with 5 bases between. Per germline, CDR1 LGHNT and CDR2 FRNRAP. CDR3 sequence (DNA): TGTGCTAGTGGTTTGTCCACCTATGGCTACACCTTC. Translated: CASGLSTYGYTF.